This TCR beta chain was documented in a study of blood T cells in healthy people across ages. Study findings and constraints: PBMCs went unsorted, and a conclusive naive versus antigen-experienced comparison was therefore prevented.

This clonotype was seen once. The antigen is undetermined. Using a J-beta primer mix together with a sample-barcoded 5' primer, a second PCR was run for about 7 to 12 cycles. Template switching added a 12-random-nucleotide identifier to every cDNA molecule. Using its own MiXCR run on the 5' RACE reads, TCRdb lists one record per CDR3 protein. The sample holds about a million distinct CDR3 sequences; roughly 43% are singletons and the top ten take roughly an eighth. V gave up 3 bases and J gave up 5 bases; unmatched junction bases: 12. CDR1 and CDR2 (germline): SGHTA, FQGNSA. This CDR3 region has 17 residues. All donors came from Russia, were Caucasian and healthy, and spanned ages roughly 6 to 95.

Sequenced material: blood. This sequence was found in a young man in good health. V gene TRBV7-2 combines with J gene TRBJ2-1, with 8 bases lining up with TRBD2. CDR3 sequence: CASSLWAGGLGNNEQFF. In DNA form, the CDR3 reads TGTGCCAGCAGCTTGTGGGCGGGGGGACTAGGGAACAATGAGCAGTTCTTC.